This T cell receptor beta chain derives from a study of T cells after posttransplantation cyclophosphamide. Trimming stripped 1 base from V and 1 base from J, with 8 bases between. CDR3 length: 15 residues. Germline V gene data show CDR1 as SGHTA and CDR2 as FQGNSA. Method: immunoSEQ multiplex PCR; TCRdb's copy keeps in-frame clones and lacks some. Found here are more than 20,000 clones, approximately 73% of them singletons; the top ten hold approximately 0.59%. Findings and limits, study-wide: Recipient CMV seropositivity and CMV reactivation strongly tracked TRB clonality.

A word on this clone: Antigen unknown.

V usage is TRBV7-2 and J usage is TRBJ2-1, with D perhaps matching TRBD2 (6 bases). The sequenced sample was memory CD4+ T cells sorted from PBMCs. This TCR derives from a woman in her sixties or seventies in good health, CMV-negative, and a related stem cell transplant donor. DNA for the CDR3: TGTGCCAGCAGCTTAGGACTAGGGTCCTACAATGAGCAGTTCTTC. The encoded protein is CASSLGLGSYNEQFF.